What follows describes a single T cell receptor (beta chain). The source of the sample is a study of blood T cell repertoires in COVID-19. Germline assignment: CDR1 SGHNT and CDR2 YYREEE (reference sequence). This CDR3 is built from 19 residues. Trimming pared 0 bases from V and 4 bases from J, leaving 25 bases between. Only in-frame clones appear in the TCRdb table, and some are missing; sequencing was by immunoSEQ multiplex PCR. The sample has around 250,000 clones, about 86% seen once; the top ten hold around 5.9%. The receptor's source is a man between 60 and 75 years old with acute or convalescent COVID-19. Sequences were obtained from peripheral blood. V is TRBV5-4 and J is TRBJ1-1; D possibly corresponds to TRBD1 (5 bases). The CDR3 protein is CASSLDVLTRQAGGTEAFF. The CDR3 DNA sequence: TGTGCCAGCAGCTTGGATGTTCTAACGAGACAAGCCGGGGGCACTGAAGCTTTCTTT.